The 8 T cell receptor beta chains below all came from one sample that was sequenced in a study of cytomegalovirus exposure and HLA in healthy donors (dated by TCRdb to about 2017). Libraries were constructed by the immunoSEQ multiplex PCR assay. For the multiplex PCR, a mixture combining 60 forward primers for TCR Vbeta segments and 13 reverse primers for TCR Jbeta segments was used. TCRdb took this table from immuneACCESS and kept in-frame rearrangements with V and J called. Such tables lack part of the clones; where checked against another copy, unresolved V genes explain under half of the gap, and the rest is unexplained. This sample has a few hundred thousand clones in its table, and around 81% of those were observed once. The ten largest clones take up 8% of the sample. Material: PBMCs. These receptors came from an older woman in good health and CMV-seropositive.

This rearrangement joins TRBV5-1 to TRBJ2-1; D perhaps matches TRBD1 (6 bases). Trimming cost V 1 base and J 6 bases, with 11 bases left between them. Germline V gives CDR1 SGHRS, CDR2 YFSETQ. CDR3 size: 14 residues. In nucleotides, the CDR3 is TGCGCCAGCAGCTTGCGTCTGACAGGCAATGAGCAGTTCTTC. It encodes CASSLRLTGNEQFF.

This clone was observed once. V is TRBV7-6 and J is TRBJ2-1; 9 bases line up with TRBD1. Germline V gene sequence: CDR1 SGHVS, CDR2 FNYEAQ. The CDR3 runs to 14 residues. V trimming: 1 base; J trimming: 9 bases; junction bases outside the gene matches: 4. DNA of the CDR3: TGTGCCAGCAGCTTAGGACAGGGGGAAGGTGAGCAGTTCTTC. Encoded protein: CASSLGQGEGEQFF.

The CDR3 DNA follows: TGTGCCAGCAGCGAGGGGGCGTCAGCCTACGAGCAGTACTTC. It codes for CASSEGASAYEQYF. The chain combines TRBV9 with TRBJ2-7, with TRBD1 matching 7 bases. J lost 2 bases, V lost 3 bases, and 5 bases had no gene match. This CDR3 has 14 residues. Germline V gene data show CDR1 as SGDLS and CDR2 as YYNGEE. Complete variable domain (other parts from reference TRBV9 and TRBJ2-7): DSGVTQTPKHLITATGQRVTLRCSPRSGDLSVYWYQQSLDQGLQFLIQYYNGEERAKGNILERFSAQQFPDLHSELNLSSLELGDSALYFCASSEGASAYEQYFGPGTRLTVT.

The V and J genes are TRBV5-4 and TRBJ2-3; the D is unclear. The CDR3 is made up of 13 amino acids. Trimming stripped 2 bases from V and 3 bases from J, with 7 bases between. The germline V gene encodes CDR1 SGHNT and CDR2 YYREEE (reference sequence). The CDR3 DNA is TGTGCCAGCAGCTTAAAGGAGACAGATACGCAGTATTTT. Translation gives CASSLKETDTQYF.

The chain combines TRBV19 with TRBJ2-7, with TRBD1 matching over 9 bases. The CDR3 contains 14 residues. V gave up 5 bases and J gave up 3 bases; unmatched junction bases: 5. Per germline, CDR1 LNHDA and CDR2 SQIVND (reference sequence). CDR3 nucleotides: TGTGCCAGTAGTGCCGGGACAGGGCACTACGAGCAGTACTTC. Translation gives CASSAGTGHYEQYF. Variable domain in full (rest from reference TRBV19 and TRBJ2-7): DGGITQSPKYLFRKEGQNVTLSCEQNLNHDAMYWYRQDPGQGLRLIYYSQIVNDFQKGDIAEGYSVSREKKESFPLTVTSAQKNPTAFYLCASSAGTGHYEQYFGPGTRLTVT.

V and J are TRBV2 and TRBJ1-5; D is ambiguous. Trimming removed 6 bases at V and 8 bases at J, with 11 bases between. The CDR3 runs 12 residues. Looked up from germline, CDR1 is SNHLY and CDR2 is FYNNEI. Here the CDR3 reads CASRLNTEPQHF. The DNA of the CDR3 is TGTGCCAGCAGGCTTAATACGGAGCCCCAGCATTTT. Based on the CDR3 plus reference TRBV2 and TRBJ1-5, the full variable domain is EPEVTQTPSHQVTQMGQEVILRCVPISNHLYFYWYRQILGQKVEFLVSFYNNEISEKSEIFDDQFSVERPDGSNFTLKIRSTKLEDSAMYFCASRLNTEPQHFGDGTRLSIL.

This rearrangement joins TRBV2 to TRBJ1-4; 9 positions agree with TRBD1. CDR3 size: 16 residues. The V and J ends lost 8 bases and 4 bases, in that order; junction bases with no gene match: 11. Germline-derived CDR1 and CDR2 are SNHLY and FYNNEI. The CDR3 reads CASGPGTGRLNEKLFF. The CDR3 DNA sequence: TGTGCCAGCGGTCCCGGGACAGGGCGACTTAATGAAAAACTGTTTTTT.

This clone has a single count. The gene calls are TRBV11-3 and TRBJ2-1; TRBD2 matches at 14 bases. The V gene end was trimmed by 3 bases and the J gene end by 6 bases; junction bases not matched to a gene: 1. The CDR3 length is 15 residues. Germline V gene sequence: CDR1 SGHNT, CDR2 YENEEA. CDR3 in DNA: TGTGCCAGCAGCTTGGGACTAGCGGGAGCCAATGAGCAGTTCTTC. The encoded protein is CASSLGLAGANEQFF. Based on the CDR3 plus reference TRBV11-3 and TRBJ2-1, the full variable domain is EAGVVQSPRYKIIEKKQPVAFWCNPISGHNTLYWYLQNLGQGPELLIRYENEEAVDDSQLPKDRFSAERLKGVDSTLKIQPAELGDSAVYLCASSLGLAGANEQFFGPGTRLTVL.